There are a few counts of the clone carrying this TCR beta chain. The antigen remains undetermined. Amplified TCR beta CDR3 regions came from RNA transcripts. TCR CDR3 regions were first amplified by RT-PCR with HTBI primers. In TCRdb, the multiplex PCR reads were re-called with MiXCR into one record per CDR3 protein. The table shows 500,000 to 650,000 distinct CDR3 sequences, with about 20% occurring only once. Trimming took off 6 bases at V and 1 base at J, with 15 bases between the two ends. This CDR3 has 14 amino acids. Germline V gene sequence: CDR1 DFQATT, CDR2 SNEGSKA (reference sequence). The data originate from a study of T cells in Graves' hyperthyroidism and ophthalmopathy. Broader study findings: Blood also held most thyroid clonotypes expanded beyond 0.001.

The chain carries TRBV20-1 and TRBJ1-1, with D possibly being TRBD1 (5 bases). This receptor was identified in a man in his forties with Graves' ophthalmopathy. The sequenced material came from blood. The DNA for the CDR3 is TGCAGTGCAAACACGAGGGGACCGAACACTGAAGCTTTCTTT. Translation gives CSANTRGPNTEAFF.